This T cell receptor (beta chain) was documented in a study of cytomegalovirus exposure and HLA in healthy donors. Comments on this clone: Its antigen is still unknown.

Trimming removed 4 bases from V and 0 bases from J, with 11 bases in between. The germline V gene encodes CDR1 KGHSH and CDR2 LQKENI. The CDR3 is made up of 15 amino acids. Primers included in the PCR were 60 Vbeta and 13 Jbeta primers. Sequencing was performed with immunoSEQ multiplex PCR; in TCRdb, only in-frame clones are kept and a portion is missing. Of more than 90,000 clones in the sample, under 80% were seen once. Study-level points and caveats: Three CMV-associated chains proved CMV antigen-specific in vitro. With further analysis later on, most CMV-associated TCR beta chains appeared HLA-restricted. Whilst most TCR sequences proved rare, a subset of public TCRs occurred across many donors. In an earlier analysis, productive rearrangement rates for most beta V segments clustered near 90% or 30%.

The chain carries TRBV18 and TRBJ2-3; the D is unclear. What was sequenced was PBMCs. This receptor was identified in a human donor in good health. DNA of the CDR3: TGTGCCAGCTCACTTACAGAATTAAGCACAGATACGCAGTATTTT. It codes for CASSLTELSTDTQYF.